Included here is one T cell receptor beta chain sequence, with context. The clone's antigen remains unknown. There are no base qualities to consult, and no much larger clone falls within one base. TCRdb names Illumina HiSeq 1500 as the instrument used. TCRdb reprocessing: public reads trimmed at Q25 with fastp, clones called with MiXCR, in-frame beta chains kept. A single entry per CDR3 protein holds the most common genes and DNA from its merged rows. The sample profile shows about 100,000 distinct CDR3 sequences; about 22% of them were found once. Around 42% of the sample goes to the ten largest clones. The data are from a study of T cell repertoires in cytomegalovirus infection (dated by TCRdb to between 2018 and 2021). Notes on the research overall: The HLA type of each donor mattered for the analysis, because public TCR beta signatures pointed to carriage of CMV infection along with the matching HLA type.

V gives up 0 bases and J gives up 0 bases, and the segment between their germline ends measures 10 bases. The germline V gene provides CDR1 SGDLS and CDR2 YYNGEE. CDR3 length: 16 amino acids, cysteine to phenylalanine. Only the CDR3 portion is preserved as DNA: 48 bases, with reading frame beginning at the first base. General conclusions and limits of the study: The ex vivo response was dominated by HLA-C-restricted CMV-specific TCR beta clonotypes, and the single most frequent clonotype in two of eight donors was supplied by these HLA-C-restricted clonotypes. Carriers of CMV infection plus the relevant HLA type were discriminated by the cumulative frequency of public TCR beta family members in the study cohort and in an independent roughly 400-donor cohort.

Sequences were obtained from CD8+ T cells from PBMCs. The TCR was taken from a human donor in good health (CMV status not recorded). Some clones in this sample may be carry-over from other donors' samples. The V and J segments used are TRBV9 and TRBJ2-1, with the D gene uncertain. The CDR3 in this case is CASSVEGGHSYNEQFF. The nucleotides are TGTGCCAGCAGCGTAGAGGGTGGGCACTCCTACAATGAGCAGTTCTTC.